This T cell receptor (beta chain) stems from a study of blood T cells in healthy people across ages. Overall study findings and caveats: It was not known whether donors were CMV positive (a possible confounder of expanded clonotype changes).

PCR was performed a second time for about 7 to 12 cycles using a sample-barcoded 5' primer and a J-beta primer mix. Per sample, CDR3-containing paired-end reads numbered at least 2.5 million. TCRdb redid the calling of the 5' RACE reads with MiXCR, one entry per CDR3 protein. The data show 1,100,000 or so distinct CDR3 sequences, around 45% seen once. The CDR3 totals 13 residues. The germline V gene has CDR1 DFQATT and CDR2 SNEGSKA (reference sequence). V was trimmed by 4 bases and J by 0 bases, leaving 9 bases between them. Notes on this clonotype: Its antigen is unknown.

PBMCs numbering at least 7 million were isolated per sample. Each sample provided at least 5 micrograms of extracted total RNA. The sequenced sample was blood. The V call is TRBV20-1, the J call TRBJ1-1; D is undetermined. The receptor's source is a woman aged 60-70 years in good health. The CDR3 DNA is TGCAGTGCTATGGAGCCTATGAACACTGAAGCTTTCTTT. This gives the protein CSAMEPMNTEAFF.